A selection of T cell receptor beta chains follows, all from one sample in a study of regulatory T cells in long-lasting Graves disease. TCRdb used MiXCR to reprocess the multiplex PCR reads, holding one entry per CDR3 protein. Among roughly 300,000 distinct CDR3 sequences listed, around 20% were seen once. Specimen: peripheral blood mononuclear cells (PBMCs), collected when the disease was refractory, from a patient treated with antithyroid drugs. These receptors all stem from a female donor with Graves disease. Both conserved end residues are part of each CDR3. D genes are given only for firm matches. The size field is filled for only some rows; it gives once, few, many or a size class.

clone_size j_call d_call v_call cdr3_aa cdr3_nt
. TRBJ2-2 TRBD2 TRBV12-5 CASGSEAGLTGELFF TGTGCTAGTGGTTCGGAAGCGGGACTCACCGGGGAGCTGTTTTTT
. TRBJ2-2 . TRBV29-1 CSVEDRSRTGELFF TGCAGCGTTGAAGATCGGTCCCGGACCGGGGAGCTGTTTTTT
many TRBJ2-5 TRBD2 TRBV11-2 CASSRTSRETQYF TGTGCCAGCAGCCGGACTAGCAGAGAGACCCAGTACTTC
many TRBJ1-6 TRBD1 TRBV2 CASRGQGNVRSPLHF TGTGCCAGCAGGGGACAGGGGAACGTTCGCTCACCCCTCCACTTT
many TRBJ1-2 . TRBV24-1 CATSDLGGYTF TGTGCCACCAGTGATTTGGGCGGCTACACCTTC
few TRBJ2-1 . TRBV6-1 CATVSDPISNEQFF TGTGCCACCGTCTCGGACCCCATCTCGAATGAGCAGTTCTTC
many TRBJ2-7 . TRBV7-2 CASSKQRDSYEQYF TGTGCCAGCAGCAAACAAAGGGATTCCTACGAGCAGTACTTC
. TRBJ1-2 TRBD1 TRBV9 CASSVEVTGNGYTF TGTGCCAGCAGCGTCGAGGTGACAGGGAATGGCTACACCTTC
. TRBJ2-7 TRBD1 TRBV18 CASSSGTGSEQYF TGTGCCAGCTCATCTGGGACAGGGAGCGAGCAGTACTTC
. TRBJ1-6 . TRBV7-2 CASSLVRPSSYNSPLHF TGTGCCAGCAGCTTAGTCCGACCCAGCTCCTATAATTCACCCCTCCACTTT
many TRBJ1-4 . TRBV7-9 CASRGSYHNEKLFF TGTGCCAGCCGAGGAAGCTACCATAATGAAAAACTGTTTTTT
many TRBJ1-4 . TRBV2 CASSVLTVGRLFF TGTGCCAGCAGTGTACTGACCGTGGGGAGACTGTTTTTT
. TRBJ2-7 TRBD2 TRBV6-2/TRBV6-3 CASKTGGPYKQYF TGTGCCAGCAAGACGGGAGGCCCCTACAAGCAGTACTTC
. TRBJ2-7 . TRBV18 CASSPSIISYEQYF TGTGCCAGCTCGCCTTCGATAATCTCCTACGAGCAGTACTTC
. TRBJ1-1 . TRBV12-5 CASVWGGPTEAFF TGTGCTAGTGTTTGGGGTGGCCCCACTGAAGCTTTCTTT
. TRBJ2-1 TRBD2 TRBV7-3 CASSLTRTSHLDNEQFF TGTGCCAGCAGCTTAACTCGGACTAGCCACCTCGACAATGAGCAGTTCTTC
few TRBJ1-4 . TRBV7-2 CASSSTGSNEKLFF TGTGCCAGCAGCTCTACCGGGTCTAATGAAAAACTGTTTTTT
few TRBJ2-2 TRBD1 TRBV19 CASRKGQGATGELFF TGTGCCAGTAGGAAGGGACAGGGGGCCACCGGGGAGCTGTTTTTT
. TRBJ1-2 . TRBV5-1 CASSFGPRGGHTF TGCGCCAGCAGCTTCGGCCCCCGCGGTGGTCACACCTTC
. TRBJ1-1 TRBD1 TRBV5-1 CASSLGDRDLGTEAFF TGCGCCAGCAGCTTGGGTGACAGGGATCTGGGCACTGAAGCTTTCTTT
many TRBJ2-5 TRBD1 TRBV6-1 CASTLQGARETQYF TGTGCCAGCACCCTACAGGGGGCCAGGGAGACCCAGTACTTC
. TRBJ2-2 . TRBV19 CASRVPGELFF TGTGCCAGTAGGGTCCCCGGGGAGCTGTTTTTT
. TRBJ1-5 . TRBV10-2 CASSEEYQPQHF TGCGCCAGCAGTGAGGAGTATCAGCCCCAGCATTTT
many TRBJ2-5 . TRBV20-1 CSARVPTLPASPGQGQETQYF TGCAGTGCTAGAGTCCCAACACTCCCCGCATCCCCCGGTCAGGGTCAAGAGACCCAGTACTTC
few TRBJ1-5 . TRBV10-3 CAISGTRADYSNQPQHF TGTGCCATCAGCGGGACAAGGGCAGATTATAGCAATCAGCCCCAGCATTTT
many TRBJ2-7 TRBD1 TRBV28 CATIEQGFYEQYF TGTGCCACCATTGAACAGGGGTTCTACGAGCAGTACTTC
. TRBJ1-6 . TRBV10-3 CAISVGLVNSPLHF TGTGCCATCAGTGTGGGGCTAGTGAATTCACCCCTCCACTTT
. TRBJ1-2 . TRBV13 CASSSPGLGYGYTF TGTGCCAGCAGCTCGCCTGGTTTAGGATATGGCTACACCTTC
few TRBJ2-7 TRBD2 TRBV30 CAWSTGLAAVLEQYF TGTGCCTGGAGTACGGGACTAGCGGCCGTTCTTGAGCAGTACTTC